The 3 T cell receptor beta chains presented below share a single source sample, sequenced in a study of CD4 T cells in relation to SARS-CoV-2 and coronaviruses. Produced via immunoSEQ multiplex PCR; TCRdb's table is partial and in-frame only. The table lists more than 50,000 clones, about nine tenths of them singletons. CD4+ T cells from unexposed donors were obtained before the COVID-19 pandemic (2011-2018). The sequenced sample was memory CD4+ T cells from PBMCs. The receptors were sampled from a human donor in good health.

The chain joins TRBV10-1 to TRBJ2-1, with unresolved D. The germline CDR1 and CDR2 sequences are WNHNN and SYGVQD (reference sequence). With 0 bases removed from V and 0 bases from J, the gap between germline ends came to 12 bases. The CDR3 consists of 17 residues. The CDR3 here is CASSESKGLSSYNEQFF. CDR3 sequence (DNA): TGCGCCAGCAGTGAGTCTAAGGGTCTCAGCTCCTACAATGAGCAGTTCTTC.

The chain carries TRBV28 and TRBJ2-3, with D possibly being TRBD1 or TRBD2 (6 bases each). Germline loops: CDR1 MDHEN, CDR2 SYDVKM. The CDR3 is 16 residues long. V gave up 5 bases and J gave up 3 bases, with 18 bases separating them. DNA of the CDR3: TGTGCCAGCAGTGCCCTCGGGGGTAGGGGGACAGATACGCAGTATTTT. Residues: CASSALGGRGTDTQYF.

This sequence joins TRBV7-2 and TRBJ1-2; D is perhaps TRBD1 (5 bases). The V gene's germline CDR1 is SGHTA and CDR2 FQGNSA. This CDR3 region has 15 residues. Trimming removed 5 bases from V and 5 bases from J, with 18 bases in between. The CDR3 here is CASSPGMGGVYGYTF. The CDR3 DNA follows: TGTGCCAGCAGCCCCGGGATGGGGGGTGTTTATGGCTACACCTTC.